The entry below describes one T cell receptor (beta chain). Its antigen remains unidentified. The data are from a study of identical twins. CDR1 and CDR2 from the germline V gene are LNHDA and SQIVND (reference sequence). The CDR3 is made up of 16 amino acids. Trimming removed 8 bases from V and 8 bases from J; junction bases left unmatched: 14. Points from the study as a whole: Monozygotic twin pairs showed more out-of-frame TCR alpha sharing than models estimated. Insertions were reduced in abundant cord blood beta clonotypes but not in memory repertoires. Out-of-frame alpha sequences common to twins exhibited a surplus of low generation probability. One should note that invariant MAIT and iNKT cells could partly confound zero-insertion analyses.

TCRdb analysed the 5' RACE reads with MiXCR anew, one entry per CDR3 protein. Counted here are around 510,000 distinct CDR3 sequences, roughly an eighth occurring once; the ten biggest clones make up approximately 1%. The same data also went into a second study, on yellow fever vaccine responses in identical twins.

The receptor was derived from a woman aged 18-30 years in good health. This chain connects TRBV19 to TRBJ2-2, with 10 positions matching TRBD1. The sequenced sample consisted of CD4+ T cells sorted from blood. The CDR3: CASCSYPGQGYGELFF. The DNA of the CDR3 is TGTGCCAGTTGTTCCTATCCGGGACAGGGGTATGGGGAGCTGTTTTTT. Filled out from reference TRBV19 and TRBJ2-2, the complete variable domain reads DGGITQSPKYLFRKEGQNVTLSCEQNLNHDAMYWYRQDPGQGLRLIYYSQIVNDFQKGDIAEGYSVSREKKESFPLTVTSAQKNPTAFYLCASCSYPGQGYGELFFGEGSRLTVL.